The 21 T cell receptor beta chains given below trace back to one sample, sequenced in a study of CD8 T cells in Susac syndrome. The authors reverse transcribed about 0.5 to 1 ug RNA with random hexamers. TCRdb reprocessed the immunoSEQ multiplex PCR reads via MiXCR and lists one record per CDR3 protein. The sample has around 270,000 distinct CDR3 sequences, 65% to 90% seen once. Specimen: CD8+ T cells from PBMCs. The receptor set was obtained from a human donor with multiple sclerosis.

This sequence joins TRBV29-1 and TRBJ2-1, with 10 bases aligning to TRBD2. The CDR3 is 16 amino acids. Germline lookup yields CDR1 SQVTM and CDR2 ANQGSEA. V lost 3 bases and J lost 4; bases outside the gene matches: 9. CDR3 in DNA: TGCAGCGTTGACGGTTCCGCGACTAGCGGGTACAATGAGCAGTTCTTC. Its protein is CSVDGSATSGYNEQFF.

The rearrangement uses TRBV27 and TRBJ2-1; 11 nucleotides align to TRBD2. Germline CDR1 is MNHEY and CDR2 is SMNVEV (reference sequence). The CDR3 totals 17 residues. The ends lost 5 bases at V and 4 bases at J; junction bases unmatched: 10. CDR3 region: CASSPSLAGVVYNEQFF. DNA for the CDR3: TGTGCCAGCAGTCCATCACTAGCGGGAGTGGTGTACAATGAGCAGTTCTTC.

This clonotype was counted a few times. CDR3 sequence (DNA): TGTGCCAGCAGCTTAGCGGGGTCGGGCCAGCCCCAGCATTTT. It codes for CASSLAGSGQPQHF. The chain recombines TRBV7-9 with TRBJ1-5; D is unclear. CDR1 SEHNR and CDR2 FQNEAQ come from the germline V gene (reference sequence). The ends were cut back, 0 bases at V and 7 bases at J, with 10 bases in the middle. The CDR3 is made up of 14 amino acids.

The V gene is TRBV5-4, the J gene TRBJ2-1; 9 bases match TRBD1. CDR1 and CDR2 from the germline V gene are SGHNT and YYREEE (reference sequence). Trimming at V came to 4 bases and at J to 8 bases, leaving 10 bases not matched to a gene. The CDR3 is 15 residues long. This CDR3 reads CASSDRQGEDDEQFF. The CDR3, as DNA: TGTGCCAGCAGCGATAGACAGGGGGAAGACGATGAGCAGTTCTTC. The full variable domain, rest sourced from reference TRBV5-4 and TRBJ2-1, is ETGVTQSPTHLIKTRGQQVTLRCSSQSGHNTVSWYQQALGQGPQFIFQYYREEENGRGNFPPRFSGLQFPNYSSELNVNALELDDSALYLCASSDRQGEDDEQFFGPGTRLTVL.

The V gene is TRBV2, the J gene TRBJ2-1, with a weak D call TRBD2 (6 bases). The CDR3 runs to 14 residues. Germline V gives CDR1 SNHLY, CDR2 FYNNEI. V shed 2 bases and J shed 6 bases, with 11 bases lying between them. The CDR3 spells CASSETWTINEQFF. The CDR3 DNA sequence: TGTGCCAGCAGTGAAACGTGGACTATCAATGAGCAGTTCTTC. Filled out from reference TRBV2 and TRBJ2-1, the complete variable domain reads EPEVTQTPSHQVTQMGQEVILRCVPISNHLYFYWYRQILGQKVEFLVSFYNNEISEKSEIFDDQFSVERPDGSNFTLKIRSTKLEDSAMYFCASSETWTINEQFFGPGTRLTVL.

The chain recombines TRBV6-2 or TRBV6-3 with TRBJ2-6; the match to TRBD2 covers 14 bases. The CDR3 contains 19 residues. The V and J ends lost 6 bases and 1 base, in that order; junction bases with no gene match: 8. The germline CDR1 and CDR2 sequences are MNHEY and SVGEGT. CDR3 sequence: CASRRGLAGDESGANVLTF. For the CDR3, the DNA is TGTGCCAGCAGACGGGGACTAGCGGGAGACGAGTCTGGGGCCAACGTCCTGACTTTC.

This rearrangement joins TRBV27 to TRBJ2-3; D uncertain. Germline V gene sequence: CDR1 MNHEY, CDR2 SMNVEV (reference sequence). The CDR3 spans 14 residues. Deletions cut 1 base from V and 2 bases from J, with 7 bases between. For the CDR3, the DNA is TGTGCCAGCAGTTTATTGACCACCACAGATACGCAGTATTTT. Encoded protein: CASSLLTTTDTQYF.

The count of this clonotype is one. This sequence joins TRBV7-8 and TRBJ2-1; perhaps TRBD2 as D (6 bases). The V end lost 5 bases, the J end lost 7 bases, and 15 bases lay between the germline ends. Germline-derived CDR1 and CDR2 are SGHVS and FQNEAQ. The CDR3 runs to 14 residues. This chain's CDR3 is CASSASAGGNEQFF. The CDR3 nucleotides are TGTGCCAGCAGCGCTAGCGCGGGCGGGAATGAGCAGTTCTTC.

The V call is TRBV9, the J call TRBJ1-2, with D possibly TRBD1 on 5 matching bases. The germline V and J ends were trimmed by 0 bases and 4 bases, with 13 bases remaining between them. Per the germline V gene, CDR1 is SGDLS and CDR2 is YYNGEE. This CDR3 comprises 15 residues. The CDR3 DNA follows: TGTGCCAGCAGCGTAGGGGACGGGATCTCCTATGGCTACACCTTC. It is translated as CASSVGDGISYGYTF.

This clonotype was seen a single time. The V gene is TRBV28, the J gene TRBJ1-6; D not certain. Germline CDR1 is MDHEN and CDR2 is SYDVKM. The CDR3 runs 13 residues. Trimming cost V 2 bases and J 8 bases, with 7 bases left between them. DNA of the CDR3: TGTGCCAGCAGTTTACTGGGTCATTCACCCCTCCACTTT. This codes for CASSLLGHSPLHF.

As DNA, the CDR3 is TGTGCCAGCAGCTCTGGACAGCATGTAGCCAAAAACATTCAGTACTTC. It specifies CASSSGQHVAKNIQYF. The chain joins TRBV7-9 to TRBJ2-4, with D tentatively TRBD1 (6 bases). The CDR3 totals 16 residues. V was trimmed by 4 bases and J by 0 bases, leaving 13 bases between them. From germline, CDR1 is SEHNR and CDR2 FQNEAQ (reference sequence).

V and J are TRBV5-4 and TRBJ2-5; tentatively, D is TRBD2 (6 bases). Trimming cost V 0 bases and J 3 bases, with 15 bases left between them. From germline, CDR1 is SGHNT and CDR2 YYREEE (reference sequence). The CDR3 has 16 amino acids. Here the CDR3 reads CASSLGWGLGEETQYF. The CDR3 DNA is TGTGCCAGCAGCTTGGGTTGGGGACTGGGGGAAGAGACCCAGTACTTC. The whole variable domain, filled in from reference TRBV5-4 and TRBJ2-5, reads ETGVTQSPTHLIKTRGQQVTLRCSSQSGHNTVSWYQQALGQGPQFIFQYYREEENGRGNFPPRFSGLQFPNYSSELNVNALELDDSALYLCASSLGWGLGEETQYFGPGTRLLVL.

A single count supports this clonotype. The V gene is TRBV11-2, the J gene TRBJ1-1; no clear D. The CDR3 consists of 16 residues. V lost 0 bases and J lost 1, with 12 bases in between. CDR1 is SGHAT and CDR2 is FQNNGV in the germline V gene. The DNA of the CDR3 is TGTGCCAGCAGCTTAGATAAGGTGGGGTCGAACACTGAAGCTTTCTTT. Its protein product is CASSLDKVGSNTEAFF. Together with reference TRBV11-2 and TRBJ1-1, the CDR3 gives the full variable domain: EAGVAQSPRYKIIEKRQSVAFWCNPISGHATLYWYQQILGQGPKLLIQFQNNGVVDDSQLPKDRFSAERLKGVDSTLKIQPAKLEDSAVYLCASSLDKVGSNTEAFFGQGTRLTVV.

The chain couples TRBV7-2 to TRBJ2-5; weak D call: TRBD1 (5 bases). Germline lookup yields CDR1 SGHTA and CDR2 FQGNSA. V lost 2 bases and J lost 1, with 8 bases in between. The CDR3 is made up of 14 amino acids. CDR3 coding DNA: TGTGCCAGCAGCTTATTTGACAGCCAAGAGACCCAGTACTTC. Translated, it gives CASSLFDSQETQYF.

V gene TRBV28 combines with J gene TRBJ2-3; 11 bases fit TRBD1. V shed 2 bases and J 3 bases; nucleotides not matched to a gene: 10. The germline CDR1 and CDR2 sequences are MDHEN and SYDVKM. The CDR3 runs to 18 residues. The CDR3 loop reads CASSLKGTGGIKTDTQYF. The CDR3, as DNA: TGTGCCAGCAGTTTAAAGGGGACAGGGGGGATCAAAACAGATACGCAGTATTTT.

This chain uses TRBV28 with TRBJ2-1; the match to TRBD2 covers 11 bases. CDR3 length equals 14 residues. The V and J ends lost 5 bases and 8 bases, in that order; junction bases with no gene match: 5. Germline loops: CDR1 MDHEN, CDR2 SYDVKM. DNA of the CDR3: TGTGCCAGCAGTCCACTAGCGGGAGTGCATGAGCAGTTCTTC. It encodes CASSPLAGVHEQFF.

CDR3 region: CASAAGLSTDTQYF. The CDR3 DNA sequence: TGTGCCAGCGCGGCGGGACTCAGCACAGATACGCAGTATTTT. The V call is TRBV27, the J call TRBJ2-3; the D gene is possibly TRBD2 (6 bases). The V gene lost 8 bases and the J gene lost 0 bases, with 12 bases spanning the gap. Germline V gives CDR1 MNHEY, CDR2 SMNVEV (reference sequence). This CDR3 region has 14 residues.

The V gene is TRBV6-5, the J gene TRBJ2-1, with D unclear. The CDR3 covers 13 residues. V was shortened by 6 bases and J by 1 base, with 7 bases between the two germline ends. Germline V CDR1 and CDR2: MNHEY, SVGAGI. CDR3 in amino acids: CASRDISYNEQFF. CDR3 in DNA: TGTGCCAGCAGAGATATTTCCTACAATGAGCAGTTCTTC.

The chain combines TRBV27 with TRBJ2-3, with 12 bases fitting TRBD2. Germline values: CDR1 MNHEY, CDR2 SMNVEV (reference sequence). This CDR3 has 17 amino acids. V gave up 8 bases and J gave up 2 bases; unmatched junction bases: 11. CDR3 loop: CASDLAGGPGITDTQYF. CDR3 DNA: TGTGCCAGCGACCTAGCGGGAGGGCCGGGGATCACAGATACGCAGTATTTT.

This clonotype was detected once. The chain employs TRBV4-1 and TRBJ2-3; the D gene is possibly TRBD2 (7 bases). Germline CDR1 reads MGHRA; CDR2 reads YSYEKL. The V gene lost 4 bases and the J gene lost 2 bases, with 16 bases spanning the gap. There are 16 residues in the CDR3. The CDR3 bases are TGCGCCAGCAGCCCCCAAGGGGGGAGGGTCACAGATACGCAGTATTTT. Residues: CASSPQGGRVTDTQYF.

The chain joins TRBV14 to TRBJ2-2; 11 bases agree with TRBD2. J was trimmed by 0 bases and V by 2 bases; bases with no gene match: 14. Germline V gives CDR1 SGHDN, CDR2 FVKESK. The CDR3 loop spans 21 amino acids. The CDR3 here is CASSQPLAGTSGPANTGELFF. The CDR3 nucleotides read TGTGCCAGCAGCCAACCTCTTGCCGGGACTAGCGGCCCTGCGAACACCGGGGAGCTGTTTTTT. Looking up the rest from reference TRBV14 and TRBJ2-2 gives the full variable domain: EAGVTQFPSHSVIEKGQTVTLRCDPISGHDNLYWYRRVMGKEIKFLLHFVKESKQDESGMPNNRFLAERTGGTYSTLKVQPAELEDSGVYFCASSQPLAGTSGPANTGELFFGEGSRLTVL.